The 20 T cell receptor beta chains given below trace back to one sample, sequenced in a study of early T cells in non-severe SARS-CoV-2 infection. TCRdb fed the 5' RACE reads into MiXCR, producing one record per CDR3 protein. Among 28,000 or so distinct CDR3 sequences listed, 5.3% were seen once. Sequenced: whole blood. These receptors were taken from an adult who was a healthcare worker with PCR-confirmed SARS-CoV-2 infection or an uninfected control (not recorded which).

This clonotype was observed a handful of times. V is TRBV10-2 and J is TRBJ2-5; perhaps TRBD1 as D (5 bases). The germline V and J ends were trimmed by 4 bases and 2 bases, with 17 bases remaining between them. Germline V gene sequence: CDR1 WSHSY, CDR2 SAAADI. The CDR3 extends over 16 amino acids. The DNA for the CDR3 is TGCGCCAGCAGTGCAACCCGACAGAGTACACAAGAGACCCAGTACTTC. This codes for CASSATRQSTQETQYF.

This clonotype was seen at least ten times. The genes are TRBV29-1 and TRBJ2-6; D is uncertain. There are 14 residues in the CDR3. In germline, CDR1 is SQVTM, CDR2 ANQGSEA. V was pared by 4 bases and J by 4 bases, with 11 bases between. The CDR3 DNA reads TGCAGCGTTGGGAGCGCGTTGGGGGCCAACGTCCTGACTTTC. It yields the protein CSVGSALGANVLTF.

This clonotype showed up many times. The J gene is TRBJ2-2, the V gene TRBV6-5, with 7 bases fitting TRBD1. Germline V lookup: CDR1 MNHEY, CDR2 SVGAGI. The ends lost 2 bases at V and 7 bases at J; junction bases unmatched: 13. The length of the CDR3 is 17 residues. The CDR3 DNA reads TGTGCCAGCAGTTACCAATCCGGGACAGCTGTCCTCGGGGAGCTGTTTTTT. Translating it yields CASSYQSGTAVLGELFF.

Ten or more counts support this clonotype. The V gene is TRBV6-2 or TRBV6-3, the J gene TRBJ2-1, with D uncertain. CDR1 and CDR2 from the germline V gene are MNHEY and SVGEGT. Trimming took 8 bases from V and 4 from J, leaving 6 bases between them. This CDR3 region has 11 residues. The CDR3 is CASGRYNEQFF. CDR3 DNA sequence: TGTGCCAGCGGAAGGTACAATGAGCAGTTCTTC.

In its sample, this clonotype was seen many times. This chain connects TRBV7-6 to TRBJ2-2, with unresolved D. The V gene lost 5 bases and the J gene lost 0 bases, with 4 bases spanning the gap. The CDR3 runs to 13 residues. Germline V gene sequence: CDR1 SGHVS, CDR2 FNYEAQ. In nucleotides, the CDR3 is TGTGCCAGCAGCATTTCGAACACCGGGGAGCTGTTTTTT. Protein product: CASSISNTGELFF.

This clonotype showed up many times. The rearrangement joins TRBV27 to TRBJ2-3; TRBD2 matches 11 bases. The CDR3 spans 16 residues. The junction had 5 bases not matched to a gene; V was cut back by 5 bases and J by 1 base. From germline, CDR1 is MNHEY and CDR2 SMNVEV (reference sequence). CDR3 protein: CASSKALAGGTDTQYF. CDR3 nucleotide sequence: TGTGCCAGCAGTAAGGCACTAGCGGGAGGCACAGATACGCAGTATTTT.

The DNA of the CDR3 is TGTGCCAGCAGCTTAGCTGCAGGGAGCGGCTACACCTTC. As protein: CASSLAAGSGYTF. The chain employs TRBV7-9 and TRBJ1-2; D perhaps matches TRBD1 (5 bases). The CDR3 contains 13 residues. The V end was cut by 0 bases, the J end by 8 bases, with 10 bases between. The germline gives CDR1 SEHNR, CDR2 FQNEAQ (reference sequence).

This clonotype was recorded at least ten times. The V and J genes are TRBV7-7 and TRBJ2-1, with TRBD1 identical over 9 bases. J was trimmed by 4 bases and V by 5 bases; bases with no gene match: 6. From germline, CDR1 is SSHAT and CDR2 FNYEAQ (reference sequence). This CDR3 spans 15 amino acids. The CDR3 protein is CASSPDRGEYNEQFF. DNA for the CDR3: TGTGCCAGCAGCCCAGACAGGGGGGAGTACAATGAGCAGTTCTTC.

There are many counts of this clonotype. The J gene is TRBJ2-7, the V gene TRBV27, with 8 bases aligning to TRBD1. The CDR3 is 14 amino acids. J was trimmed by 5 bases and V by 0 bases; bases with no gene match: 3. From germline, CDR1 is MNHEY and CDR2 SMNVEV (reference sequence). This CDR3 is CASSLSDRDHEQYF. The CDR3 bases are TGTGCCAGCAGTTTATCGGACAGGGACCACGAGCAGTACTTC.

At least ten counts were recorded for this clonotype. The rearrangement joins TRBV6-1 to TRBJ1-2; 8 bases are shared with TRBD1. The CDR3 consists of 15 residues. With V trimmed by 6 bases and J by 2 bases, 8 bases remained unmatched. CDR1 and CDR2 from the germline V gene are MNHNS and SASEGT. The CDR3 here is CASSPRTGPNYGYTF. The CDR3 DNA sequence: TGTGCCAGCAGCCCTAGGACAGGGCCCAACTATGGCTACACCTTC.

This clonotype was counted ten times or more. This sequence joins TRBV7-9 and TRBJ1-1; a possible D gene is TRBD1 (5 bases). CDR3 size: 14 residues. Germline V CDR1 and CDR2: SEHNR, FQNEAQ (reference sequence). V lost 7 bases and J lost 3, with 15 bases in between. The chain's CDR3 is CASTFGTQDTEAFF. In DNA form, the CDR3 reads TGTGCCAGCACCTTCGGGACCCAAGACACTGAAGCTTTCTTT.

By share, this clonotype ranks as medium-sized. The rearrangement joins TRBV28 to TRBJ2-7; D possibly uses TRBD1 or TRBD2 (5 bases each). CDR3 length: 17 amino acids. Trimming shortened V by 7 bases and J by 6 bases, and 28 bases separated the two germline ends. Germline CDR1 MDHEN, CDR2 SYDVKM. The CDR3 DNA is TGTGCCAGCACCCTCACCCCCACCGGGACCAGATGGGGCGAGCAGTACTTC. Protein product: CASTLTPTGTRWGEQYF.

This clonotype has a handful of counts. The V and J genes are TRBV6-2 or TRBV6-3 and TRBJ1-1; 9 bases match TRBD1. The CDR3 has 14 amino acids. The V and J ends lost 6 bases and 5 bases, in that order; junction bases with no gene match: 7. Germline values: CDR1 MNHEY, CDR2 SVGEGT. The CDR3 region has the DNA TGTGCCAGCAGCCCCGGGACAGGGAGGACTGAAGCTTTCTTT. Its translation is CASSPGTGRTEAFF.

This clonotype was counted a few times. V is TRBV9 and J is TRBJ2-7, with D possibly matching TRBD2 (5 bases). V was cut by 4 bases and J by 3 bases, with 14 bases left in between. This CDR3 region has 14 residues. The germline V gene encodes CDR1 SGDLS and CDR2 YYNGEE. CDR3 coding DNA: TGTGCCAGCAGCCCCGGACCTAGCAACTACGAGCAGTACTTC. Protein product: CASSPGPSNYEQYF.

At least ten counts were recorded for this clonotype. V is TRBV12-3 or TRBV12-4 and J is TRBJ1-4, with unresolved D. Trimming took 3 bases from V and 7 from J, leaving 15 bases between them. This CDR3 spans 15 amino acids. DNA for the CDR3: TGTGCCAGCAGTTTCGAAACAGAGGGAAGTGAAAAACTGTTTTTT. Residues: CASSFETEGSEKLFF.

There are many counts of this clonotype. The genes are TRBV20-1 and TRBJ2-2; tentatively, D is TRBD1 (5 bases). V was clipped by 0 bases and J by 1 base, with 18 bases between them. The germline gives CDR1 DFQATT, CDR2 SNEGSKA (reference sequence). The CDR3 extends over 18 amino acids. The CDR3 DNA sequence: TGCAGTGCTAGAGATCTAGACAGCTTGGGATGGAACACCGGGGAGCTGTTTTTT. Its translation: CSARDLDSLGWNTGELFF.

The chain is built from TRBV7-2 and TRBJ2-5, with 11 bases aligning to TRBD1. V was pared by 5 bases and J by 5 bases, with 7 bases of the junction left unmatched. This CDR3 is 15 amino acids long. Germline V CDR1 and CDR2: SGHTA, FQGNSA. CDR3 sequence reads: CASSTDRGLWETQYF. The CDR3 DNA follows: TGTGCCAGCAGCACGGACAGGGGGCTCTGGGAGACCCAGTACTTC.

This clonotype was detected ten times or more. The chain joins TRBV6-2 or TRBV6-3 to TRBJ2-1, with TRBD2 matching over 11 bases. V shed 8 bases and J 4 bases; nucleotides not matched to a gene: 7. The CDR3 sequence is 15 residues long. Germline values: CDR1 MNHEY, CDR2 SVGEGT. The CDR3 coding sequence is TGTGCCAGCCATAGGCGGACTAGCGGGTACAATGAGCAGTTCTTC. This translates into CASHRRTSGYNEQFF.

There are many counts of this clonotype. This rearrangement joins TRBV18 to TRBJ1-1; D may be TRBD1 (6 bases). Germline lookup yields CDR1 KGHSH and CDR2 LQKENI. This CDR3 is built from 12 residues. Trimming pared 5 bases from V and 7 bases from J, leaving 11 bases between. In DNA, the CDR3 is TGTGCCAGCTCAACCGGACAGAGTGAAGCTTTCTTT. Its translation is CASSTGQSEAFF.

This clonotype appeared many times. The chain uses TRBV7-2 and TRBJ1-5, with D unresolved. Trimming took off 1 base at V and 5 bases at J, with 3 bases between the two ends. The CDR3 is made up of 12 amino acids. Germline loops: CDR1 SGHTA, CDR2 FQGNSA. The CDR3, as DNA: TGTGCCAGCAGCTTAGATCATCAGCCCCAGCATTTT. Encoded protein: CASSLDHQPQHF.